This TCR beta chain comes out of a study of response to subunit inactivated influenza vaccine (dated by TCRdb to 2017 to 2018). With regard to the full study: Deep quantitative profiling of the T cell receptor repertoire was used in the study to follow responses to a trivalent subunit inactivated influenza vaccine. General study outcomes and caveats: The authors proposed that each seasonal influenza vaccination may bring in only a limited number of new T cells.

Receptor amplification or capture employed RT-PCR. Sequencing was performed on an Illumina HiSeq 2500. The public sequencing data were trimmed at Q25 with fastp and processed into clonotypes with MiXCR by TCRdb, which kept only in-frame beta chains. Rows with one shared CDR3 protein collapse into an entry with the most common genes and DNA. Within this sample are about 540,000 distinct CDR3 sequences, with around 21% of them counted one time only. Of the sample, 2.5% to 3.5% falls within the top ten clones. Including cysteine and phenylalanine, the CDR3 has 13 amino acids. Only the CDR3 DNA is retained, 39 bases long and in frame from the first base. At the junction V is shortened by 5 bases and J by 2 bases, with 4 bases in between. CDR1 MNHEY and CDR2 SVGEGT were looked up in the germline V gene. Points on this clonotype: This receptor's antigen is unknown. Base qualities are missing; no much larger clone stands one base away.

The sample also formed part of further work on T cells expressing NK-cell markers. As that second study puts it: 5'RACE template switching, by which a universal primer site and unique molecular identifiers were added, was used to make TCR beta cDNA libraries. TCR beta-chain repertoires were profiled in sorted CD3+CD56+NKG2C+, CD3+CD56+NKG2C- and CD3+CD56-NKG2C+ T-cell subsets from several donors. Seven of the eight sequenced donors were HCMV-seropositive and one was HCMV-seronegative. To restrict sorting to alphabetaTCR-expressing T cells, an anti-gammadeltaTCR antibody was added in several experiments. In over 5 donors, the dominant CD3+CD56+NKG2C+ clonotypes were among the top 10 CD8+ clonotypes and accounted for roughly 1.0-8% of CD8+ T cells. Those dominant clonotypes were again the most abundant among CD3+CD56-NKG2C+ cells in a handful of donors, at roughly 25-60.1%. Whether the expanded NKG2C-expressing T cell clones were specific for HCMV antigens remained unclear. The study sequenced eight donors, all healthy volunteers chosen at random: three men and five women. HCMV-specific IgG was detected in serum with a commercial ELISA kit to determine HCMV serostatus. Peripheral blood mononuclear cells were isolated from blood by Ficoll density gradient centrifugation. Magnetic immunoseparation with Miltenyi isolation kits was used to isolate CD4+ and CD8+ T cells from PBMC. Priming for cDNA synthesis came from the TCR beta constant segment, and two successive PCR amplification steps followed. Illumina HiSeq 2000/2500, MiSeq or NextSeq was used to sequence libraries as 2 x 150 bp reads. MIGEC was used to demultiplex reads and group reads by UMI, and MiTCR was used to assemble and quantify clonotypes. Only TCR cDNA sequences supported by at least two reads were kept to exclude erroneous sequences. The tcR package was used for downstream repertoire analysis, and clonotypes were matched between fractions using CDR3 nucleotide sequence together with V segment. VDJmatch was used to annotate antigen specificity against VDJdb, with one amino acid substitution allowed in CDR3.

The rearrangement combines TRBV6-2 or TRBV6-3 with TRBJ2-6; the D gene is unclear. This TCR derives from a man in his fifties or sixties who received an inactivated influenza vaccine. Donor details come from another sample of the same person, matched by shared clones. The material was CD4+ T cells sorted from PBMCs, obtained 11 to 12 days after vaccination. The CDR3 here reads CASSSTGANVLTF. The nucleotide sequence is TGTGCCAGCAGTAGCACTGGGGCCAACGTCCTGACTTTC.